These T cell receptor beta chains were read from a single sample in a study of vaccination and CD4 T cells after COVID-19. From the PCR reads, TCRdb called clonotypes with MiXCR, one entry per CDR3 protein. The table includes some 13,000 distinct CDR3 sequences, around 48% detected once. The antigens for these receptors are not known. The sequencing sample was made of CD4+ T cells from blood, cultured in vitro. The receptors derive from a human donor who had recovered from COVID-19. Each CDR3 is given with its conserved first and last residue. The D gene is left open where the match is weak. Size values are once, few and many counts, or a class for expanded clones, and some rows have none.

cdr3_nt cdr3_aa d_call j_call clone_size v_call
TGCGCCAGCAGCCCGGGTTCGACAGGGACCTACGAGCAGTACTTC CASSPGSTGTYEQYF TRBD1 TRBJ2-7 - TRBV5-1
TGTGCCAGCAGCCCCATCAAGGCCAGGGACTATGGCTACACCTTC CASSPIKARDYGYTF - TRBJ1-2 few TRBV7-9
TGTGCCATCAACCCAGGAGCTAACTATGGCTACACCTTC CAINPGANYGYTF - TRBJ1-2 - TRBV10-3
TGCAGTGCTAGACGCCAATTTAGGGGGGGAGATACGCAGTATTTT CSARRQFRGGDTQYF - TRBJ2-3 - TRBV20-1
TGTGCCAGTACGAGGCCCGGGACAGCCACTGAAGCTTTCTTT CASTRPGTATEAFF TRBD1 TRBJ1-1 few TRBV19
TGTGCCAGCAGCTTGGACCGAGCCTACGAGCAGTACTTC CASSLDRAYEQYF - TRBJ2-7 few TRBV5-4
TGTGCCACACCGGGACTAGCGGTGTACCAAGAGACCCAGTACTTC CATPGLAVYQETQYF TRBD2 TRBJ2-5 - TRBV9
TGTGCCAGCAGCTTTGACCTGGGACAGCCGAACACCGGGGAGCTGTTTTTT CASSFDLGQPNTGELFF TRBD1 TRBJ2-2 few TRBV7-6
TGTGCCAGCCGCCCTTCGCAGGGGAACACTGAAGCTTTCTTT CASRPSQGNTEAFF - TRBJ1-1 - TRBV2
TGCAGTGCTAGGAGCCTAGGGGGCGGGGGAACAGATACGCAGTATTTT CSARSLGGGGTDTQYF - TRBJ2-3 - TRBV20-1
TGTGCCAGCAGCTTGACTCCGTGGGATACGCAGTATTTT CASSLTPWDTQYF - TRBJ2-3 - TRBV5-6
TGTGCCGATGGACCCCCGGAGGCCTACGAGCAGTACTTC CADGPPEAYEQYF - TRBJ2-7 - TRBV21-1
TGTGCCAGCAGCCCTCATTCCTCTAGCTCTGGAAACACCATATATTTT CASSPHSSSSGNTIYF - TRBJ1-3 few TRBV5-6
TGTGCCAGCTCACCGATTACAGGGGAGAACTATGGCTACACCTTC CASSPITGENYGYTF TRBD1 TRBJ1-2 few TRBV18
TGTGCCAGCAGCGTCGGGACTAGCGGGGGCACCGGGGAGCTGTTTTTT CASSVGTSGGTGELFF TRBD2 TRBJ2-2 - TRBV2
TGCGCCAGCAGTGACGGGGGAAGGTCCTACAATGAGCAGTTCTTC CASSDGGRSYNEQFF - TRBJ2-1 - TRBV10-2
TGTGCCAGCAGTTATACAGAAGGCTACGAGCAGTACTTC CASSYTEGYEQYF - TRBJ2-7 - TRBV6-5
TGCGCCAGCAGCTTTGAGGGGGTGAGCAATCAGCCCCAGCATTTT CASSFEGVSNQPQHF - TRBJ1-5 few TRBV5-1
TGTGCCAGTAGTGTTGGACAGGGGCCCAGGAGTGGCTACACCTTC CASSVGQGPRSGYTF TRBD1 TRBJ1-2 - TRBV19
TGTGCCAGCAGCTTATACGCGAGCTCTGGGGCCAACGTCCTGACTTTC CASSLYASSGANVLTF - TRBJ2-6 - TRBV7-9
TGTGCCAGCAGCTCCCAAGGCCAGGGAGAGACCCAGTACTTC CASSSQGQGETQYF - TRBJ2-5 - TRBV6-1
TGTGCCAGCAGTGAACAGGGTTGGACAGATACGCAGTATTTT CASSEQGWTDTQYF - TRBJ2-3 once TRBV6-1
TGCAGTGCCTTCTACGGACAGAAAAACATTCAGTACTTC CSAFYGQKNIQYF - TRBJ2-4 - TRBV20-1
TGTGCCAGCAGCCAGATGGTAGTCGAGGAAAAACTGTTTTTT CASSQMVVEEKLFF - TRBJ1-4 - TRBV11-3
TGTGCCAGCAGTTACTCGGGGGACGCGAGTCAGCCCCAGCATTTT CASSYSGDASQPQHF - TRBJ1-5 - TRBV6-5
TGTGCCATCAGGGACGGACAGGGGAAACAAAACACCGGGGAGCTGTTTTTT CAIRDGQGKQNTGELFF TRBD1 TRBJ2-2 - TRBV10-3
TGTGCCAGTAGGGACAGGTCAACCTCTGGAAACACCATATATTTT CASRDRSTSGNTIYF TRBD1 TRBJ1-3 - TRBV19
TGCGCCAGCAGCTTATACAGGGGGCCATATACGCAGTATTTT CASSLYRGPYTQYF TRBD1 TRBJ2-3 - TRBV5-1
TGTGCCAGCAGGGGGGGGGTCTCCACAGATACGCAGTATTTT CASRGGVSTDTQYF TRBD2 TRBJ2-3 - TRBV11-2
TGTGCCGCCTCCCAGGGAGCCTCCAATCAGCCCCAGCATTTT CAASQGASNQPQHF - TRBJ1-5 - TRBV30
TGTGCCAGCAGCACCAGACAGGGAACGGGCGAGCAGTTCTTC CASSTRQGTGEQFF TRBD1 TRBJ2-1 - TRBV7-6
TGTGCCAGCAGCCGGGACGGACGCTCTGGGGCCAACGTCCTGACTTTC CASSRDGRSGANVLTF - TRBJ2-6 few TRBV2
TGTGCCAGCAGCACCCGGACAGGGGTGGTCACTGAAGCTTTCTTT CASSTRTGVVTEAFF TRBD1 TRBJ1-1 few TRBV6-1
TGTGCCAGTAACAGGGGAGGAGGCTATGGCTACACCTTC CASNRGGGYGYTF TRBD1 TRBJ1-2 - TRBV19
TGTGCCAGCAGTTACTCGTGGGGGCCCAAAGAGACCCAGTACTTC CASSYSWGPKETQYF - TRBJ2-5 - TRBV6-2/TRBV6-3
TGTGCCAGCAGCCCACGACGGAACACTGAAGCTTTCTTT CASSPRRNTEAFF - TRBJ1-1 few TRBV7-2
TGTGCCATCACCGGGGGGCCCACAGATACGCAGTATTTT CAITGGPTDTQYF - TRBJ2-3 - TRBV10-3
TGTGCCAGCAGCCCCGCAGAGTGGGGTGGGATCTCTGGAAACACCATATATTTT CASSPAEWGGISGNTIYF - TRBJ1-3 - TRBV12-3/TRBV12-4
TGTGCCAGCAGTTACATAGGTTACACTGAAGCTTTCTTT CASSYIGYTEAFF - TRBJ1-1 - TRBV6-2/TRBV6-3
TGCAGTGCCATTCTACAGGGGAATAACTATGGCTACACCTTC CSAILQGNNYGYTF TRBD1 TRBJ1-2 few TRBV20-1
TGCAGTGCTAGGGTCCAGGGGCAAACTTATAATTCACCCCTCCACTTT CSARVQGQTYNSPLHF - TRBJ1-6 - TRBV20-1
TGTGCCAGCAGGACCGGGATTTTTTATGGCTACACCTTC CASRTGIFYGYTF - TRBJ1-2 - TRBV2
TGTGCCAGCAGTGAATCAAGGAGGGCCTATGGCTACACCTTC CASSESRRAYGYTF - TRBJ1-2 - TRBV2
TGTGCCAGCAGTCGACAGGGCCCAGAAGGCTATGGCTACACCTTC CASSRQGPEGYGYTF TRBD1 TRBJ1-2 - TRBV6-1
TGCGCCAGCAGCCAAGAGGCTAGGGCCTATGGCTACACCTTC CASSQEARAYGYTF - TRBJ1-2 - TRBV4-3
TGTGCCAGCAGTGAAGGTGGGGTAAAGAACTATGGCTACACCTTC CASSEGGVKNYGYTF - TRBJ1-2 few TRBV6-1
TGTGCCACCAGCAGAGAAGGCGAGCAGTACTTC CATSREGEQYF - TRBJ2-7 - TRBV15
TGTGCCTGGAGTGTAGGGGTCAGGAACACCATATATTTT CAWSVGVRNTIYF - TRBJ1-3 - TRBV30
TGTGCCAGCAGCTTGTTTCAGGGGGCGAGCACAGATACGCAGTATTTT CASSLFQGASTDTQYF TRBD1 TRBJ2-3 once TRBV5-6
TGCAGTGCTGTCAGGGGAGTGAACACTGAAGCTTTCTTT CSAVRGVNTEAFF - TRBJ1-1 - TRBV20-1
TGTGCCAGCAGTTTAAGGGGACAGGGTATGGGCCAGCCCCAGCATTTT CASSLRGQGMGQPQHF TRBD1 TRBJ1-5 - TRBV12-3/TRBV12-4
TGTGCCAGCAGTCAGGACAGGCTTGCCACTGAAGCTTTCTTT CASSQDRLATEAFF TRBD1 TRBJ1-1 - TRBV11-1
TGTGCCAGCAGTCCCGACGGGACTTCCTACGAGCAGTACTTC CASSPDGTSYEQYF - TRBJ2-7 - TRBV6-2/TRBV6-3